The T cell receptor beta chain under discussion was sequenced for a study of spatial heterogeneity in lung cancer. Time point defined: sample taken at primary tumor resection. The authors sequenced whole RNA from tumor, nontumor lung or frozen PBMC without sorting. On each TCR cDNA molecule, a unique molecular identifier was present. TCRdb processed the 5' RACE reads anew with MiXCR; each CDR3 protein has one entry. Of 9,500 to 14,000 distinct CDR3 sequences in the sample, less than 4.5% were seen once. This clonotype was observed at least ten times. A library prepared for alpha chains yielded this beta chain as an off-target read; its size is of little meaning. The CDR3 has 16 residues. V shed 3 bases, J shed 5 bases, and the junction held 11 bases outside the gene matches. Germline CDR1 and CDR2: ENHRY and SYGVKD.

The rearrangement links TRBV10-3 to TRBJ2-7; 9 bases agree with TRBD1. The sequence was obtained from a female donor with early-stage non-small cell lung cancer. The sequencing used PBMCs, collected at surgery. CDR3 in amino acids: CAISEPTGGGGHEQYF. CDR3 bases: TGTGCCATCAGTGAACCGACAGGGGGAGGAGGACACGAGCAGTACTTC.